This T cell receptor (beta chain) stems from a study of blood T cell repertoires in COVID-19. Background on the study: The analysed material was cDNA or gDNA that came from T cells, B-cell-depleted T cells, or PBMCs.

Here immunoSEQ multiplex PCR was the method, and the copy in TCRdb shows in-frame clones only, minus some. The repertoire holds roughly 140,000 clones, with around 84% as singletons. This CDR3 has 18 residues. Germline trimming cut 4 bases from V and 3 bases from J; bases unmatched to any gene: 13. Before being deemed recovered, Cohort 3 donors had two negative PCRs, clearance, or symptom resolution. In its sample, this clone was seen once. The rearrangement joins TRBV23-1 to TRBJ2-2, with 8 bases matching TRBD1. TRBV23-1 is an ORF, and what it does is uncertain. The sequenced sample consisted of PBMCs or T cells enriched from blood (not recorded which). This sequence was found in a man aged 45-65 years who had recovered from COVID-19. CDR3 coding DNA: TGCGCCAGCAGTCCACTCAATGGGCGGACAGGGTACACCGGGGAGCTGTTTTTT. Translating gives CASSPLNGRTGYTGELFF.